This T cell receptor (beta chain) was documented in a study of T-cell memory formation after mild COVID-19. This clonotype was seen a few times. Its cognate antigen is unknown. TCR alpha and TCR beta cDNA libraries carrying sample barcodes and UMIs were produced by 5'RACE using constant-segment primers. One entry per CDR3 protein, called by TCRdb with MiXCR from the 5' RACE reads. The table includes 250,000 to 300,000 distinct CDR3 sequences, roughly 8% detected once. The germline V and J ends were trimmed by 5 bases and 5 bases, with 18 bases remaining between them. Germline CDR1 is MDHEN and CDR2 is SYDVKM. The length of the CDR3 is 15 residues. Study results and limitations: The CD4+ clones that contracted clustered mainly within CM and EM, and the CD8+ clones concentrated in EMRA.

The source material was PBMCs or a T cell subset sorted from them (not recorded which). The genes are TRBV28 and TRBJ2-5; D may be TRBD2 (5 bases). This TCR came from a man between 18 and 29 years old who had mild COVID-19 (a few samples of this study predate the infection). Cell type and time point are not known. The CDR3 spells CASSAPRGSVETQYF. DNA for the CDR3: TGTGCCAGCAGTGCTCCCCGCGGGTCGGTGGAGACCCAGTACTTC.